Shown below are 13 T cell receptor beta chains from a single sample sequenced in a study of siplizumab effects on memory and regulatory T cells. Some clones are missing from TCRdb's copy, which holds only in-frame ones; the method was immunoSEQ multiplex PCR. This sample has approximately 120,000 clones, with about 90% found just once. What was sequenced was Tregs sorted from blood. The receptors stem from a human donor in good health.

The chain recombines TRBV6-5 with TRBJ1-5, with a weak D call TRBD1 (5 bases). Germline CDR1 MNHEY, CDR2 SVGAGI. This CDR3 is built from 14 residues. With 8 bases removed from V and 1 base from J, the gap between germline ends came to 12 bases. The CDR3 reads CASGRAGSNQPQHF. CDR3 nucleotide sequence: TGTGCCAGCGGGAGGGCAGGGAGCAATCAGCCCCAGCATTTT.

The chain employs TRBV5-5 and TRBJ1-2; maybe TRBD1 (5 bases). Germline V gene lookup returns CDR1 SGHKS and CDR2 YYEKEE (reference sequence). The CDR3 is 17 residues long. Trimming shortened V by 4 bases and J by 6 bases, and 25 bases separated the two germline ends. The CDR3 DNA sequence: TGTGCCAGCAGCCTGGGACCCAGGGCGGTGAGCGAGAATGGCTACACCTTC. This gives the protein CASSLGPRAVSENGYTF. Combining the CDR3 with reference TRBV5-5 and TRBJ1-2 gives the whole variable domain DAGVTQSPTHLIKTRGQQVTLRCSPISGHKSVSWYQQVLGQGPQFIFQYYEKEERGRGNFPDRFSARQFPNYSSELNVNALLLGDSALYLCASSLGPRAVSENGYTFGSGTRLTVV.

J is TRBJ2-7 and V is TRBV6-6, with TRBD1 as a possible D gene (6 bases). Trimming shortened V by 6 bases and J by 0 bases, and 15 bases separated the two germline ends. The CDR3 has 15 residues. CDR1 is MNHNY and CDR2 is SVGAGI in the germline V gene (reference sequence). The CDR3 DNA reads as TGTGCCAGCAGCTCCAGCCGGGACAACTCCTACGAGCAGTACTTC. It yields the protein CASSSSRDNSYEQYF.

The chain joins TRBV11-2 to TRBJ2-5, with TRBD2 identical over 9 bases. The CDR3 spans 19 residues. V lost 0 bases and J lost 1; bases outside the gene matches: 12. The germline gives CDR1 SGHAT, CDR2 FQNNGV. The CDR3 spells CASSLDRILLAGLQETQYF. The CDR3 DNA follows: TGTGCCAGCAGCTTAGATAGGATTCTCCTAGCGGGGCTCCAAGAGACCCAGTACTTC.

This chain joins TRBV7-8 and TRBJ2-6, with D perhaps TRBD2 (6 bases). The germline CDR1 and CDR2 sequences are SGHVS and FQNEAQ. The CDR3 spans 14 residues. V lost 1 base, J lost 9 bases, and 10 bases lay in between. The CDR3 protein is CASSLGWEDNVLTF. As DNA, the CDR3 is TGTGCCAGCAGCTTAGGCTGGGAGGACAACGTCCTGACTTTC.

V gene TRBV6-5 combines with J gene TRBJ1-2, with a tentative D call TRBD1 (5 bases). The CDR3 is made up of 15 amino acids. Germline loops: CDR1 MNHEY, CDR2 SVGAGI. Trimming stripped 2 bases from V and 4 bases from J, with 14 bases between. CDR3 loop: CASSYGADGTYGYTF. The CDR3 DNA reads TGTGCCAGCAGTTACGGGGCGGACGGCACCTATGGCTACACCTTC.

The genes are TRBV7-2 and TRBJ2-1, with D possibly called TRBD1 or TRBD2 (5 bases each). The CDR3 has 13 amino acids. V was pared by 5 bases and J by 6 bases, with 11 bases between. CDR1 is SGHTA, CDR2 FQGNSA, per germline. The CDR3 loop reads CASSPGRFNEQFF. The CDR3 DNA reads TGTGCCAGCAGCCCGGGACGGTTCAATGAGCAGTTCTTC.

The rearrangement uses TRBV5-1 and TRBJ2-5, with D possibly being TRBD2 (6 bases). Germline loops: CDR1 SGHRS, CDR2 YFSETQ. The germline V and J ends were trimmed by 0 bases and 5 bases, with 11 bases remaining between them. CDR3 length equals 14 residues. CDR3 coding DNA: TGCGCCAGCAGCTTGGGGTTCGGGAGCGAGACCCAGTACTTC. It codes for CASSLGFGSETQYF.

This chain uses TRBV10-3 with TRBJ2-3; 8 bases are a match to TRBD1. There are 12 residues in the CDR3. With 11 bases clipped from V and 3 bases from J, the junction kept 4 bases outside the gene matches. Per the germline V gene, CDR1 is ENHRY and CDR2 is SYGVKD. The CDR3 loop reads CALGQGTDTQYF. CDR3 nucleotides: TGTGCCCTAGGACAGGGAACAGATACGCAGTATTTT.

The genes are TRBV7-3 and TRBJ2-1; D is unresolved. Per the germline V gene, CDR1 is SGHTA and CDR2 is FQGTGA. CDR3 length equals 13 residues. Trimming took off 4 bases at V and 2 bases at J, with 6 bases between the two ends. The CDR3 spells CASSSHPYNEQFF. The CDR3 DNA is TGTGCCAGCAGCTCCCACCCCTACAATGAGCAGTTCTTC. Drawing the rest from reference TRBV7-3 and TRBJ2-1, the complete variable domain is GAGVSQTPSNKVTEKGKYVELRCDPISGHTALYWYRQSLGQGPEFLIYFQGTGAADDSGLPNDRFFAVRPEGSVSTLKIQRTERGDSAVYLCASSSHPYNEQFFGPGTRLTVL.

The rearrangement uses TRBV6-4 and TRBJ2-7; 10 bases map to TRBD2. Germline trimming cut 9 bases from V and 3 bases from J; bases unmatched to any gene: 8. Germline V gives CDR1 MRHNA, CDR2 SNTAGT. This CDR3 is 14 amino acids long. CDR3 region: CARAPWTSGYEQYF. The CDR3 DNA follows: TGTGCCAGGGCCCCTTGGACTAGCGGCTACGAGCAGTACTTC.

V usage is TRBV7-2 and J usage is TRBJ2-2; D is undetermined. The CDR3 is made up of 17 amino acids. The germline gives CDR1 SGHTA, CDR2 FQGNSA. Trimming left V 3 bases short and J 0 bases short, with 14 bases between. CDR3 coding DNA: TGTGCCAGCAGCTTGGGTGGGTCAAACGCGAACACCGGGGAGCTGTTTTTT. It codes for CASSLGGSNANTGELFF.

The chain uses TRBV7-8 and TRBJ2-1; D not resolved. The CDR3 sequence is 16 residues long. CDR1 SGHVS and CDR2 FQNEAQ come from the germline V gene. The V end was cut by 4 bases, the J end by 0 bases, with 13 bases between. The CDR3 reads CASSSPSANSYNEQFF. DNA of the CDR3: TGTGCCAGCAGCTCTCCGAGCGCTAACTCCTACAATGAGCAGTTCTTC.